One T cell receptor (beta chain) is described in this entry. Its target is not known. A junction boundary mismatches the germline segment, possibly from a read error. The investigators amplified TCR beta CDR3 regions from RNA transcripts. With the HTBI primer set, the TCR CDR3 went through a first round of RT-PCR. Each CDR3 protein gets one entry after TCRdb re-called the multiplex PCR reads with MiXCR. The sample lists roughly 840,000 distinct CDR3 sequences, 38% occurring once. This sample was taken from a study of T cells in Graves' hyperthyroidism and ophthalmopathy. Calling Graves' hyperthyroidism stable meant ophthalmopathy did not progress within 18 months. Clinical symptoms, serum thyroxine, TRAb, thyroid ultrasound and orbital computed tomography established diagnosis. PBMCs were obtained from approximately 10 ml fresh peripheral blood. The CDR3 consists of 14 residues. Germline-derived CDR1 and CDR2 are SGHTA and FQGNSA.

Findings of the study overall: Onset of ophthalmopathy came a median roughly 6 months after the model predicted it.

This chain joins TRBV7-2 and TRBJ2-7; D is perhaps TRBD1 (6 bases). This TCR was recovered from a man between 18 and 29 years old with Graves' hyperthyroidism. Material: blood. The CDR3 spells CASSLVPGVYDQYF. DNA for the CDR3: TGTGCCAGCAGCTTAGTTCCAGGGGTCTACGATCAGTACTTC.